Included here is one T cell receptor beta chain sequence, with context. The data belong to a study of cytomegalovirus exposure and HLA in healthy donors. Generated by immunoSEQ multiplex PCR, the TCRdb table keeps only in-frame clones and is missing some. The data hold about 60,000 clones, with around nine tenths observed a single time. V lost 2 bases to trimming and J lost 3 bases; unmatched junction nucleotides: 7. Germline CDR1 is ENHRY and CDR2 is SYGVKD. This CDR3 has 16 amino acids. The sequence was obtained from a man younger than 35 in good health and CMV-seronegative. The chain is built from TRBV10-3 and TRBJ1-5; 7 positions match TRBD1. The sequencing input was PBMCs. In DNA form, the CDR3 reads TGTGCCATCAGTGAGGTAGACAGGGTCATCAATCAGCCCCAGCATTTT. This translates into CAISEVDRVINQPQHF.